This T cell receptor (beta chain) was captured by sequencing in a study of T cells of healthy individuals (dated by TCRdb to 2016 to 2019). The library was built by means of 5' RACE. The listed sequencing device is Illumina MiSeq. TCRdb reran the public reads through fastp at Q25 and MiXCR, keeping productive beta chains. CDR3 protein sequences are deduplicated, and each keeps its most common genes and DNA. The sample profile shows about 60,000 distinct CDR3 sequences; 16% of them were found once. Approximately 4.7% of the sample is in the top ten clones. CDR1 and CDR2 are read off the germline V gene as MNHNS and SASEGT. The CDR3 has 14 amino acids, counting the end cysteine and phenylalanine. The entry retains the CDR3 DNA only, 42 bases that are in frame from base 1. The V end gives up 7 bases and the J end 2 bases, leaving 5 bases in the junction not matched to a gene. Regarding this clonotype: Its antigen remains unidentified. No base-level quality is on record; no much larger clone is a single base apart.

The rearrangement joined TRBV6-1 to TRBJ2-7; TRBD2 fits 10 bases in the junction. The clonotype was recovered from a human donor in good health. This receptor has the CDR3 CASKASGGTYEQYF. The nucleotides are TGTGCCAGCAAAGCTAGCGGGGGAACCTACGAGCAGTACTTC.